These T cell receptor beta chains were read from a single sample in a study of shared clonotypes between healthy human individuals. Repertoires were generated with immunoSEQ multiplex PCR, while TCRdb's copy carries only in-frame clones and drops some. The sample has under 650,000 clones, 90% to 96% seen once. The sequenced sample consisted of naive CD4+ T cells sorted from blood. The receptors here all came from a woman under 40 in good health. Both conserved end residues are part of each CDR3. The order of the fields is D gene, V gene, J gene, clone size, CDR3 protein, CDR3 DNA. A D gene is named only where the DNA matches it firmly. The size entry is marked missing in some rows and otherwise reads once, few, many or a size class.

>-|TRBV27|TRBJ1-5|-
CASSRDGESNQPQHF
TGTGCCAGCAGTCGGGACGGGGAAAGCAATCAGCCCCAGCATTTT
>-|TRBV5-1|TRBJ2-3|-
CASSLAPSGADTQYF
TGCGCCAGCAGCTTGGCTCCGAGTGGGGCAGATACGCAGTATTTT
>-|TRBV6-1|TRBJ1-2|-
CASSEALRRGRAWGYTF
TGTGCCAGCAGTGAAGCGCTTCGCCGAGGGAGGGCGTGGGGCTACACCTTC
>-|TRBV10-2|TRBJ1-3|-
CASSESGKVPGNTIYF
TGCGCCAGCAGTGAGTCAGGGAAAGTCCCTGGAAACACCATATATTTT
>-|TRBV2|TRBJ2-7|-
CASGPPGAYEQYF
TGTGCCAGCGGCCCCCCCGGGGCCTACGAGCAGTACTTC
>-|TRBV7-9|TRBJ2-7|-
CASSLPGPGFEQYF
TGTGCCAGCAGCCTCCCCGGGCCTGGGTTCGAGCAGTACTTC
>TRBD2|TRBV7-3|TRBJ2-7|-
CASEGLAGVFDYEQYF
TGTGCCAGCGAGGGACTAGCGGGAGTATTTGACTACGAGCAGTACTTC
>-|TRBV30|TRBJ1-1|-
CAWSVLPYGEAFF
TGTGCCTGGAGTGTTCTGCCCTACGGAGAAGCTTTCTTT
>TRBD2|TRBV28|TRBJ2-7|-
CASSLLISGSPQSYEQYF
TGTGCCAGCAGTTTATTGATTAGCGGGAGTCCTCAATCCTACGAGCAGTACTTC
>-|TRBV20-1|TRBJ2-7|-
CSARRSYEQYF
TGCAGTGCCAGAAGGAGTTACGAGCAGTACTTC
>TRBD1|TRBV28|TRBJ1-2|-
CAIKDRGNYGYTF
TGTGCCATCAAGGACAGGGGGAACTATGGCTACACCTTC
>TRBD2|TRBV2|TRBJ2-7|few
CACGYLAGDSEQYF
TGTGCCTGCGGGTACCTAGCGGGAGACTCCGAGCAGTACTTC
>-|TRBV16|TRBJ2-1|-
CASSQSGEGAYNEQFF
TGTGCCAGCAGCCAATCGGGTGAGGGGGCCTACAATGAGCAGTTCTTC
>-|TRBV25-1|TRBJ1-5|-
CASSEYRSNQPQHF
TGTGCCAGCAGTGAATACAGAAGCAATCAGCCCCAGCATTTT
>-|TRBV29-1|TRBJ1-1|-
CSGVQGRRNTEAFF
TGCAGCGGTGTGCAGGGGCGAAGGAACACTGAAGCTTTCTTT
>TRBD2|TRBV27|TRBJ2-1|-
CASSPQIRDYLQGEQFF
TGTGCCAGCAGTCCCCAAATCCGGGACTATCTTCAGGGTGAGCAGTTCTTC
>-|TRBV28|TRBJ2-7|-
CASKSAPTYEQYF
TGTGCCAGCAAGTCCGCCCCAACCTACGAGCAGTACTTC
>TRBD2|TRBV6-1|TRBJ2-1|-
CASSLGEGPNEQFF
TGTGCCAGCAGCCTAGGGGAGGGGCCGAATGAGCAGTTCTTC
>-|TRBV5-1|TRBJ2-1|-
CASSLGGSSYNEQFF
TGCGCCAGCAGCTTGGGGGGGAGCTCCTACAATGAGCAGTTCTTC
>-|TRBV2|TRBJ2-7|-
CASSGQIYEQYF
TGTGCCAGCAGTGGTCAGATCTACGAGCAGTACTTC
>TRBD1|TRBV7-6|TRBJ2-2|-
CASSQRTGRTGELFF
TGTGCCAGCAGCCAGCGGACAGGGCGTACCGGGGAGCTGTTTTTT
>-|TRBV2|TRBJ2-1|-
CASSVGELEQFF
TGTGCCAGCAGTGTCGGGGAGTTGGAGCAGTTCTTC
>-|TRBV5-6|TRBJ2-7|-
CASSLNYEQYF
TGTGCCAGCAGCTTGAACTACGAGCAGTACTTC
>-|TRBV27|TRBJ2-3|-
CASSLDRTGRTDTQYF
TGTGCCAGCAGTTTAGACCGGACGGGTCGAACAGATACGCAGTATTTT
>-|TRBV6-4|TRBJ2-1|-
CASSDLGLEKQFF
TGTGCCAGCAGTGACTTGGGCCTGGAGAAGCAGTTCTTC
>TRBD1|TRBV19|TRBJ1-5|-
CASSKDRAKNQPQHF
TGTGCCAGTAGTAAGGACAGGGCTAAGAATCAGCCCCAGCATTTT
>-|TRBV6-5|TRBJ1-2|once
CASSSGTAVGYTF
TGTGCCAGCAGTTCCGGGACGGCGGTTGGCTACACCTTC
>-|TRBV7-9|TRBJ2-1|-
CASSGGRISNNEQFF
TGTGCCAGCAGCGGAGGGAGAATCTCGAACAATGAGCAGTTCTTC
>-|TRBV28|TRBJ2-1|-
CASISGGVSYNEQFF
TGTGCCAGCATCTCAGGGGGGGTCTCCTACAATGAGCAGTTCTTC
>-|TRBV5-1|TRBJ2-1|-
CASSPSLRDERAHNEQFF
TGCGCCAGCAGCCCGAGCTTAAGGGACGAGCGGGCTCACAATGAGCAGTTCTTC
>-|TRBV5-1|TRBJ2-5|-
CASSLGQGEETQYF
TGCGCCAGCAGCTTGGGGCAAGGGGAAGAGACCCAGTACTTC
>-|TRBV5-5|TRBJ2-7|-
CASSFDTSPYEQYF
TGTGCCAGCAGCTTCGACACCAGCCCCTACGAGCAGTACTTC
>-|TRBV10-1|TRBJ2-7|-
CASDEQYF
TGCGCCAGCGACGAGCAGTACTTC
>TRBD1|TRBV19|TRBJ1-5|-
CASSSTGAAQPQHF
TGTGCCAGTAGTAGTACAGGGGCGGCTCAGCCCCAGCATTTT
>-|TRBV18|TRBJ1-5|-
CASSPPGRAENQPQHF
TGTGCCAGCTCACCACCGGGTAGGGCTGAAAATCAGCCCCAGCATTTT
>-|TRBV19|TRBJ2-7|-
CASTPPGGAVYEQYF
TGTGCCAGTACCCCCCCTGGTGGGGCGGTCTACGAGCAGTACTTC
>-|TRBV19|TRBJ1-1|-
CASSIDGRLNTEAFF
TGTGCCAGTAGTATAGATGGCAGATTGAACACTGAAGCTTTCTTT
>TRBD2|TRBV6-6|TRBJ2-1|-
CASRRGLAGGDGEQFF
TGTGCCAGCCGCCGGGGGCTAGCGGGAGGGGACGGTGAGCAGTTCTTC
>-|TRBV6-5|TRBJ2-1|once
CASRTLGGTYNEQFF
TGTGCCAGCAGAACCTTGGGTGGGACCTACAATGAGCAGTTCTTC
>-|TRBV2|TRBJ2-2|-
CASSMVTGDTGELFF
TGTGCCAGCAGTATGGTGACAGGTGACACCGGGGAGCTGTTTTTT
>-|TRBV5-1|TRBJ2-3|-
CASSLARPGLALDTQYF
TGCGCCAGCAGCTTGGCGCGGCCTGGGCTAGCGCTTGATACGCAGTATTTT
>-|TRBV6-4|TRBJ2-2|-
CASSRELISGTNTGELFF
TGTGCCAGCAGCAGGGAGCTCATAAGCGGAACGAACACCGGGGAGCTGTTTTTT